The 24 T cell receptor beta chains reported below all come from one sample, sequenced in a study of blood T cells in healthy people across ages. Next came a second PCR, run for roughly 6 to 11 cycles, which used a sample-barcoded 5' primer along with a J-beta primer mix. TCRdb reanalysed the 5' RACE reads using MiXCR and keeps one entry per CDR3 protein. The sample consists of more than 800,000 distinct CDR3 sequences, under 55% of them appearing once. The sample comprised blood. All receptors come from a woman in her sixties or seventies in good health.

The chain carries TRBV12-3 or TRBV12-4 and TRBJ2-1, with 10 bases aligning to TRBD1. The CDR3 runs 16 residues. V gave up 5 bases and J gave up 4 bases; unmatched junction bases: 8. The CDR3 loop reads CASSPAPGQGYNEQFF. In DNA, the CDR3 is TGTGCCAGCAGTCCTGCCCCGGGACAGGGGTACAATGAGCAGTTCTTC.

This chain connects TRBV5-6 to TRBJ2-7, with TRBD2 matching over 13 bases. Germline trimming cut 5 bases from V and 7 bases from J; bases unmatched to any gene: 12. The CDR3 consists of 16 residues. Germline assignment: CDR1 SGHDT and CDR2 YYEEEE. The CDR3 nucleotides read TGTGCCAGCAGTTATAGGACTAGCGGGAGATCTAATGAGCAGTACTTC. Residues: CASSYRTSGRSNEQYF.

CDR3 sequence reads: CASSQDWAKGAKNIQYF. Here the CDR3 DNA reads TGTGCCAGCAGCCAAGATTGGGCTAAGGGAGCCAAAAACATTCAGTACTTC. The rearrangement links TRBV3-1 to TRBJ2-4; no reliable D call. Trimming pared 0 bases from V and 0 bases from J, leaving 12 bases between. CDR3 size: 17 residues. The V gene's germline CDR1 is LGHDT and CDR2 YNNKEL (reference sequence).

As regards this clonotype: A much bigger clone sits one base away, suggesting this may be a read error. DNA of the CDR3: TGTGCCAGCAGTTTGGGCCCGGTGGGCACAGATACGCAGTATTTT. Its protein product is CASSLGPVGTDTQYF. The chain couples TRBV12-3 or TRBV12-4 to TRBJ2-3; D unclear. V was trimmed by 3 bases and J by 1 base, leaving 11 bases between them. CDR3 length: 15 amino acids.

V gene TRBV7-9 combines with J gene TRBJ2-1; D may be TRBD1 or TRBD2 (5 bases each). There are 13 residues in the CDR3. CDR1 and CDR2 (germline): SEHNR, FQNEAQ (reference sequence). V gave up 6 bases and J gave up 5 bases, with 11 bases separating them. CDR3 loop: CASRGVPNNEQFF. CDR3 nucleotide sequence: TGTGCCAGCAGGGGGGTACCTAACAATGAGCAGTTCTTC.

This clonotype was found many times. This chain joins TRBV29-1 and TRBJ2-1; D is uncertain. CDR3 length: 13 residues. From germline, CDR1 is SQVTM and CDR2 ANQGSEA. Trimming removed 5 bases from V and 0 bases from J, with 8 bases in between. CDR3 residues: CSVSLSSYNEQFF. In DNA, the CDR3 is TGCAGCGTTTCGCTGAGCTCCTACAATGAGCAGTTCTTC.

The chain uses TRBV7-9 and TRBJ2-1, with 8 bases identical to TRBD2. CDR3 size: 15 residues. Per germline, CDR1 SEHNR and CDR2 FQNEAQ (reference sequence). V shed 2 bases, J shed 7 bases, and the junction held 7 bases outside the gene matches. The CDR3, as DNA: TGTGCCAGCAGCTTAAGCGAGACTAGCGCAAATGAGCAGTTCTTC. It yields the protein CASSLSETSANEQFF.

The DNA of the CDR3 is TGTGCCAGCAGCGTCCTAGCGGGAGGAGTCGGTACGCAGTATTTT. This codes for CASSVLAGGVGTQYF. The rearrangement uses TRBV7-2 and TRBJ2-3; 11 bases are shared with TRBD2. V dropped 5 bases and J dropped 8; count of bases not matched to a gene: 9. The CDR3 has 15 residues. CDR1 and CDR2 (germline): SGHTA, FQGNSA. Full variable domain (outside the CDR3, taken from reference TRBV7-2 and TRBJ2-3): GAGVSQSPSNKVTEKGKDVELRCDPISGHTALYWYRQSLGQGLEFLIYFQGNSAPDKSGLPSDRFSAERTGGSVSTLTIQRTQQEDSAVYLCASSVLAGGVGTQYFGPGTRLTVL.

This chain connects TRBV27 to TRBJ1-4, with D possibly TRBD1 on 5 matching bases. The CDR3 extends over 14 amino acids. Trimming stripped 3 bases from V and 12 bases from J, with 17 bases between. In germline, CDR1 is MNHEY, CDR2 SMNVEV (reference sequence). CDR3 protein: CASSFVGAKEELFF. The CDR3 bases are TGTGCCAGCAGTTTCGTAGGGGCCAAAGAGGAACTGTTTTTT.

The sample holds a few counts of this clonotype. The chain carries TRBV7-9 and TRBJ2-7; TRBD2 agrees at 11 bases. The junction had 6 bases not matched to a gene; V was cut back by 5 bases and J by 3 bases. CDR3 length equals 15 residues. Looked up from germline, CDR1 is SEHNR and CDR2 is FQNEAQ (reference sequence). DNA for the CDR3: TGTGCCAGCAGCCTGACTAGCGGGAACTTCTACGAGCAGTACTTC. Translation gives CASSLTSGNFYEQYF.

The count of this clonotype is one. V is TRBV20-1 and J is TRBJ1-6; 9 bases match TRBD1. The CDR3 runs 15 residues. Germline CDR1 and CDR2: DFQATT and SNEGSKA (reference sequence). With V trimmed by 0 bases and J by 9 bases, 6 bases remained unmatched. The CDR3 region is CSARDRGTGPSPLHF. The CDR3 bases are TGCAGTGCTAGAGATCGAGGGACAGGGCCTTCACCCCTCCACTTT.

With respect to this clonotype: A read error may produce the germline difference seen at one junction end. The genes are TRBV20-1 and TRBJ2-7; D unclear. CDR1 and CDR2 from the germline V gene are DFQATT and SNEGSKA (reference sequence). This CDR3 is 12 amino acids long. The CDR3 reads CGAGGLSYEQYF. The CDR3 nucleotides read TGCGGTGCTGGCGGCCTCTCCTACGAGCAGTACTTC.

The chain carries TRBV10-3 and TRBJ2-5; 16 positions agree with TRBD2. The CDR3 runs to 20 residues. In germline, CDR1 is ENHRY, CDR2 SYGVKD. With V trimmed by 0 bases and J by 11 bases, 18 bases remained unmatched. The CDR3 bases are TGTGCCATCAGTGAGTCTCCGGGACTAGCGGGAGGGCCTTCCACTAATGAGCAGTACTTC. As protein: CAISESPGLAGGPSTNEQYF.

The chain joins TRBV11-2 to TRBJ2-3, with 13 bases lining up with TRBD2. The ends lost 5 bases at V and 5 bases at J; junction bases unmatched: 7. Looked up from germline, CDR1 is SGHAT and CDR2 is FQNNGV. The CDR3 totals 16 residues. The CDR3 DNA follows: TGTGCCAGCAGCAGGACTAGCGGGAGAGGGATAGATACGCAGTATTTT. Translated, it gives CASSRTSGRGIDTQYF. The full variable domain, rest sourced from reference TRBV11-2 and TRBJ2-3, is EAGVAQSPRYKIIEKRQSVAFWCNPISGHATLYWYQQILGQGPKLLIQFQNNGVVDDSQLPKDRFSAERLKGVDSTLKIQPAKLEDSAVYLCASSRTSGRGIDTQYFGPGTRLTVL.

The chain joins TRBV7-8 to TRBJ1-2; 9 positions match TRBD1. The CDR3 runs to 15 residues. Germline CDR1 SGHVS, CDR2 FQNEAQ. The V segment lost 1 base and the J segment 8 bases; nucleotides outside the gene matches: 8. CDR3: CASSLEGQGLGGYTF. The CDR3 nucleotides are TGTGCCAGCAGCTTAGAGGGACAGGGCCTGGGGGGCTACACCTTC. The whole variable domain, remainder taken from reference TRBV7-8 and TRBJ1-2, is GAGVSQSPRYKVAKRGQDVALRCDPISGHVSLFWYQQALGQGPEFLTYFQNEAQLDKSGLPSDRFFAERPEGSVSTLKIQRTQQEDSAVYLCASSLEGQGLGGYTFGSGTRLTVV.

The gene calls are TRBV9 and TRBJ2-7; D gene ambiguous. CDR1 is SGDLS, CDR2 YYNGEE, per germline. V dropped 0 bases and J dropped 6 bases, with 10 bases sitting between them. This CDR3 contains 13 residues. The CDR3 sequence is CASSVDLLSEQYF. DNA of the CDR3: TGTGCCAGCAGCGTAGATCTCCTCAGCGAGCAGTACTTC.

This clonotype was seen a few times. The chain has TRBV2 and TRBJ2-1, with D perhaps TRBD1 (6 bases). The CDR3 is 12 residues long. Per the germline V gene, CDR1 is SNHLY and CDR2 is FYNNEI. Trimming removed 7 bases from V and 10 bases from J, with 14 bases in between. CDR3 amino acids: CASTLNRDEQFF. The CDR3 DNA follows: TGTGCCAGCACTTTAAACAGGGACGAGCAGTTCTTC.

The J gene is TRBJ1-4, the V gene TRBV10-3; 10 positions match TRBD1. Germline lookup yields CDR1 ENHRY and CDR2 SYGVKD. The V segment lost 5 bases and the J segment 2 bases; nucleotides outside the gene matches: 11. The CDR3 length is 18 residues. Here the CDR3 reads CAISNRDRGPSTNEKLFF. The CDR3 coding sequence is TGTGCCATCAGTAACCGGGACAGGGGACCCTCGACTAATGAAAAACTGTTTTTT.

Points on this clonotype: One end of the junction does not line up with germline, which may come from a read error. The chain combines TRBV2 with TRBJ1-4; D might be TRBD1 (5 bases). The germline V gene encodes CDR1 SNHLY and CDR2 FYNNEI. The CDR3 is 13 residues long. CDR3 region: CARRRGEGEKLFF. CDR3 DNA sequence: TGTGCCCGCAGGAGAGGGGAAGGCGAAAAACTGTTTTTT. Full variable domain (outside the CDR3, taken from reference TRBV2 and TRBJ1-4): EPEVTQTPSHQVTQMGQEVILRCVPISNHLYFYWYRQILGQKVEFLVSFYNNEISEKSEIFDDQFSVERPDGSNFTLKIRSTKLEDSAMYFCARRRGEGEKLFFGSGTQLSVL.

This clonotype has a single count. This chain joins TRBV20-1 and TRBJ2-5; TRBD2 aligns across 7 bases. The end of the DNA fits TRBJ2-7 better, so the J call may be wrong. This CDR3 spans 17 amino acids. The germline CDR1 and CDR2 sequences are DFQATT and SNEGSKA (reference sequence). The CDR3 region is CSARDRRAGAMSSEQYF. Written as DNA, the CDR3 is TGCAGTGCTAGAGATCGTAGGGCGGGAGCGATGTCAAGCGAGCAGTACTTC.

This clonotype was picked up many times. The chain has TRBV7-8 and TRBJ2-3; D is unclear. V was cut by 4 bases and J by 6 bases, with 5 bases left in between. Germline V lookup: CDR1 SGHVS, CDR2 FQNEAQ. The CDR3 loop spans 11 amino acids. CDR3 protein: CASSSSDTQYF. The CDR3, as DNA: TGTGCCAGCAGCTCCTCGGATACGCAGTATTTT.

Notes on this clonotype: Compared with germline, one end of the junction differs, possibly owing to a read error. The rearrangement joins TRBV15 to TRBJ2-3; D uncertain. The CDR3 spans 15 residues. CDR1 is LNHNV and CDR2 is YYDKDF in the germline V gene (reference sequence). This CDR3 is CATSRETPSTATQYF. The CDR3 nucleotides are TGTGCCACCAGCAGAGAGACACCTTCCACAGCTACGCAGTATTTT.

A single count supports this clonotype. CDR3 DNA sequence: TGTGCCAGCACCCCCTTAACACCCAACACTGAAGCTTTCTTT. Amino acid sequence: CASTPLTPNTEAFF. The chain links TRBV12-3 or TRBV12-4 to TRBJ1-1, with D unclear. V lost 7 bases and J lost 2, with 14 bases in between. This CDR3 region has 14 residues.

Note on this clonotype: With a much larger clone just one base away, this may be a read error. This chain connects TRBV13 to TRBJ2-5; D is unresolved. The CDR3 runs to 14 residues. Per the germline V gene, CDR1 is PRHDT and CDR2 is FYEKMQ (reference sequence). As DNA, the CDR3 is TGTGCCAGCAGCTCTCGGACCCAGAAAGAGGCCCAGTACTTC. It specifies CASSSRTQKEAQYF.